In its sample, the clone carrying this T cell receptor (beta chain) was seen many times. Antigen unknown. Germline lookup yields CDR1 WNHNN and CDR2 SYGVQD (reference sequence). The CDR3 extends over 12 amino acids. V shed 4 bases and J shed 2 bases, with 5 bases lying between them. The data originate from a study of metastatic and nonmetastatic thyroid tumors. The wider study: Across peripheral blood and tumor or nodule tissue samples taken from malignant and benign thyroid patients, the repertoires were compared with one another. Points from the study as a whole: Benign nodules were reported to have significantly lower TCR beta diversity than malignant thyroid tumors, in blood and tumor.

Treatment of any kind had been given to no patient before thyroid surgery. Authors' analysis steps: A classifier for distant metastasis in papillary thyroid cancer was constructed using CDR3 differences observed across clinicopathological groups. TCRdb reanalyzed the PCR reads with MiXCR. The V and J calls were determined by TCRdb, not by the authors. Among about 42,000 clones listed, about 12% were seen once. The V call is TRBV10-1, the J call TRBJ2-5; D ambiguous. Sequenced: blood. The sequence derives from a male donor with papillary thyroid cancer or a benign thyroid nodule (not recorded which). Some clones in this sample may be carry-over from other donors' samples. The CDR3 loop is CASSAGQETQYF. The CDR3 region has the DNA TGCGCCAGCAGTGCCGGACAAGAGACCCAGTACTTC.